This TCR beta chain emerged from a study of human T cells and chemical hapten exposure. Study-level information: The use of 2% DPC on roughly 2 cm by roughly 2 cm of upper inner arm skin constituted sensitization. All patients underwent weekly scalp dosing with diphenylcyclopropenone for the full roughly 25-week study.

Via MiXCR, TCRdb re-called the RACE reads, giving one row per CDR3 protein. The sample lists approximately 79,000 distinct CDR3 sequences, 10% seen once, with about 1.3% in the top ten. Study conclusions and caveats: Because all patients had alopecia, their immune responses might differ from healthy ones. PT1 expanded TCR counts and patch test score correlated positively.

This clonotype has a handful of counts. Its antigen is unknown. This sample's time point: patch test 1, 2 weeks after DPC sensitization. Treatment of the sample: therapeutic diphenylcyclopropenone sensitization with weekly scalp DPC. The germline CDR1 and CDR2 sequences are MDHEN and SYDVKM. CDR3 length: 15 residues. V gave up 5 bases and J gave up 4 bases, with 17 bases separating them. Material: whole blood, obtained in connection with sensitization to the hapten diphenylcyclopropenone (DPC). The clonotype originates from a woman aged 45-60 years with alopecia areata. Some clones in this sample may be carry-over from other donors' samples. This rearrangement joins TRBV28 to TRBJ1-2, with unresolved D. The CDR3 is CASSAPTSVLYGYTF. The CDR3 DNA reads TGTGCCAGCAGTGCTCCCACATCGGTACTCTATGGCTACACCTTC.